This T cell receptor (beta chain) was recorded in a study of patients and donors after allogeneic stem cell transplantation. TCRdb processed the RT-PCR reads anew with MiXCR; each CDR3 protein has one entry. The sample includes roughly 180,000 distinct CDR3 sequences, 41% of them seen just once. Comments on this clonotype: Its ends do not fully match the called genes, so a read error is possible.

The clonotype was recovered from a human donor who was either an allogeneic HSCT recipient or a stem cell or donor lymphocyte infusion donor (not recorded which). It is not recorded whose cells these are; they may come from a transplant donor. Sequencing used blood, either unsorted or a sorted T cell fraction (not recorded which).

The CDR3 DNA reads as TGCAGCGCTGAACAGGGGGCGACGGCTGAAGCTTTCTTT. Translating gives CSAEQGATAEAFF. V gene TRBV29-1 combines with J gene TRBJ1-1; the match to TRBD1 covers 9 bases. CDR3 length: 13 amino acids. Per the germline V gene, CDR1 is SQVTM and CDR2 is ANQGSEA.